The 29 T cell receptor beta chains reported below all come from one sample, sequenced in a study of T cell responses to AZD1222 COVID-19 vaccine. TCRdb's table, derived via immunoSEQ multiplex PCR, lists solely in-frame clones and lacks some. The sample carries 110,000 to 150,000 clones, just over 90% recorded once. The input for sequencing was peripheral blood, taken on day 0 of AZD1222 vaccination. Receptors were obtained from an adult in good health.

V is TRBV4-1 and J is TRBJ2-7; D is ambiguous. The germline CDR1 and CDR2 sequences are MGHRA and YSYEKL. Trimming stripped 0 bases from V and 5 bases from J, with 14 bases between. The CDR3 spans 15 residues. CDR3 region: CASSQDSLVGDEQYF. In DNA form, the CDR3 reads TGCGCCAGCAGCCAAGACTCTCTAGTCGGAGACGAGCAGTACTTC.

This clone was seen ten or more times. The chain has TRBV12-3 or TRBV12-4 and TRBJ2-7; TRBD2 aligns across 7 bases. Trimming at V came to 5 bases and at J to 8 bases, leaving 9 bases not matched to a gene. The CDR3 is 13 residues long. The CDR3 DNA follows: TGTGCCAGCAGTAGCGGGACGGGACGGCAGCAGTACTTC. It yields the protein CASSSGTGRQQYF.

This CDR3 reads CASSLRGFGDGYTF. CDR3 in DNA: TGTGCCAGCAGCTTAAGGGGGTTTGGGGATGGCTACACCTTC. V usage is TRBV7-3 and J usage is TRBJ1-2; D might be TRBD1 (5 bases). The ends were cut back, 1 base at V and 6 bases at J, with 12 bases in the middle. This CDR3 spans 14 amino acids. The germline CDR1 and CDR2 sequences are SGHTA and FQGTGA. Using reference TRBV7-3 and TRBJ1-2 for the parts outside the CDR3, the full variable domain is GAGVSQTPSNKVTEKGKYVELRCDPISGHTALYWYRQSLGQGPEFLIYFQGTGAADDSGLPNDRFFAVRPEGSVSTLKIQRTERGDSAVYLCASSLRGFGDGYTFGSGTRLTVV.

This chain connects TRBV7-2 to TRBJ2-5; TRBD2 agrees at 12 bases. CDR1 and CDR2 from the germline V gene are SGHTA and FQGNSA. V shed 4 bases and J 3 bases; nucleotides not matched to a gene: 9. The CDR3 consists of 17 residues. In DNA form, the CDR3 reads TGTGCCAGCAGCTCCGTAGGACTAGCGGGGACTAAAGAGACCCAGTACTTC. This translates into CASSSVGLAGTKETQYF.

The CDR3 nucleotides are TGTGCCAGTAGTATAACAGGGGGCACGGAGGGCTACACCTTC. Encoded protein: CASSITGGTEGYTF. The chain recombines TRBV19 with TRBJ1-2, with 9 bases lining up with TRBD1. The germline V gene has CDR1 LNHDA and CDR2 SQIVND (reference sequence). The V gene end was trimmed by 2 bases and the J gene end by 8 bases; junction bases not matched to a gene: 6. This CDR3 has 14 amino acids.

The V gene is TRBV2, the J gene TRBJ2-5; D may be TRBD1 or TRBD2 (5 bases each). V was shortened by 4 bases and J by 3 bases, with 9 bases between the two germline ends. Germline V gene sequence: CDR1 SNHLY, CDR2 FYNNEI. This CDR3 has 13 residues. CDR3 DNA: TGTGCCAGCAGTGGGGACCAAGAAGAGACCCAGTACTTC. As protein: CASSGDQEETQYF. The full variable domain, with the rest looked up from reference TRBV2 and TRBJ2-5, is EPEVTQTPSHQVTQMGQEVILRCVPISNHLYFYWYRQILGQKVEFLVSFYNNEISEKSEIFDDQFSVERPDGSNFTLKIRSTKLEDSAMYFCASSGDQEETQYFGPGTRLLVL.

The chain joins TRBV7-9 to TRBJ2-1; weak D call: TRBD2 (5 bases). CDR1 and CDR2 from the germline V gene are SEHNR and FQNEAQ (reference sequence). V lost 1 base, J lost 1 base, and 8 bases lay in between. This CDR3 region has 15 residues. The CDR3 coding sequence is TGTGCCAGCAGCTTAGGTGAGGGATCCTACAATGAGCAGTTCTTC. Translating it yields CASSLGEGSYNEQFF. Looking up the rest from reference TRBV7-9 and TRBJ2-1 gives the full variable domain: DTGVSQNPRHKITKRGQNVTFRCDPISEHNRLYWYRQTLGQGPEFLTYFQNEAQLEKSRLLSDRFSAERPKGSFSTLEIQRTEQGDSAMYLCASSLGEGSYNEQFFGPGTRLTVL.

This clone was counted once. The chain recombines TRBV7-9 with TRBJ2-7; a weak D match, TRBD2 (6 bases). CDR3 size: 17 residues. V was shortened by 3 bases and J by 2 bases, with 20 bases between the two germline ends. Germline-derived CDR1 and CDR2 are SEHNR and FQNEAQ (reference sequence). The CDR3 reads CASSFMAGNPAPYEQYF. The CDR3 coding sequence is TGTGCCAGCAGCTTTATGGCGGGGAACCCGGCACCCTACGAGCAGTACTTC.

J is TRBJ1-1 and V is TRBV19; tentative D call: TRBD1 (6 bases). Germline V gene lookup returns CDR1 LNHDA and CDR2 SQIVND (reference sequence). This CDR3 is 13 amino acids long. Trimming shortened V by 6 bases and J by 2 bases, and 10 bases separated the two germline ends. CDR3 nucleotides: TGTGCCAGTAGCCGGACAGCCAACACTGAAGCTTTCTTT. Encoded protein: CASSRTANTEAFF.

This chain connects TRBV9 to TRBJ1-2, with TRBD1 matching 7 bases. Germline V gene data show CDR1 as SGDLS and CDR2 as YYNGEE. There are 17 residues in the CDR3. Trimming removed 3 bases from V and 8 bases from J; junction bases left unmatched: 19. The CDR3 DNA follows: TGTGCCAGCAGCGCGTCCCTGACAGGGTTTGGGGGTTCGGGCTACACCTTC. Protein: CASSASLTGFGGSGYTF. The whole variable domain, filled in from reference TRBV9 and TRBJ1-2, reads DSGVTQTPKHLITATGQRVTLRCSPRSGDLSVYWYQQSLDQGLQFLIQYYNGEERAKGNILERFSAQQFPDLHSELNLSSLELGDSALYFCASSASLTGFGGSGYTFGSGTRLTVV.

V gene TRBV6-4 combines with J gene TRBJ1-1; D not certain. V shed 4 bases and J shed 4 bases, with 10 bases lying between them. The CDR3 length is 13 residues. Per germline, CDR1 MRHNA and CDR2 SNTAGT. CDR3 sequence (DNA): TGTGCCAGCAGTGGGGAGGCGGGCACTGAAGCTTTCTTT. The encoded protein is CASSGEAGTEAFF.

The chain uses TRBV7-3 and TRBJ2-1; a possible D gene is TRBD2 (7 bases). This CDR3 has 13 amino acids. Trimming left V 1 base short and J 7 bases short, with 8 bases between. Germline CDR1 SGHTA, CDR2 FQGTGA. DNA of the CDR3: TGTGCCAGCAGCTTAAAGGGGGGGAATGAGCAGTTCTTC. It encodes CASSLKGGNEQFF.

In the case of this clone: Other DNA sequences of this sample code for an identical CDR3. The chain links TRBV5-1 to TRBJ2-5; D unresolved. This CDR3 contains 12 residues. Germline values: CDR1 SGHRS, CDR2 YFSETQ. Trimming pared 1 base from V and 2 bases from J, leaving 3 bases between. CDR3 residues: CASSLSQETQYF. The DNA of the CDR3 is TGCGCCAGCAGCTTGTCTCAAGAGACCCAGTACTTC. Combining the CDR3 with reference TRBV5-1 and TRBJ2-5 gives the whole variable domain KAGVTQTPRYLIKTRGQQVTLSCSPISGHRSVSWYQQTPGQGLQFLFEYFSETQRNKGNFPGRFSGRQFSNSRSEMNVSTLELGDSALYLCASSLSQETQYFGPGTRLLVL.

The rearrangement links TRBV7-6 to TRBJ1-3; D call uncertain. The CDR3 contains 19 residues. Germline V lookup: CDR1 SGHVS, CDR2 FNYEAQ. The V gene lost 1 base and the J gene lost 0 bases, with 19 bases spanning the gap. CDR3 in DNA: TGTGCCAGCAGCTTAGGGAGCCGAGGAGGTCTTAGCTCTGGAAACACCATATATTTT. Amino acids: CASSLGSRGGLSSGNTIYF.

This rearrangement joins TRBV6-2 or TRBV6-3 to TRBJ1-4; no clear D. Looked up from germline, CDR1 is MNHEY and CDR2 is SVGEGT. CDR3 length: 15 residues. Trimming took 0 bases from V and 7 from J, leaving 12 bases between them. The CDR3 nucleotides read TGTGCCAGCAGTTACTCCGGTTTCCGAGGTGAAAAACTGTTTTTT. It codes for CASSYSGFRGEKLFF.

This clone showed up just once. DNA for the CDR3: TGTGCCTGGAGTGTAGTCCGGGGTGGCAGCGAGCAGTTCTTC. Translated, it gives CAWSVVRGGSEQFF. V gene TRBV30 combines with J gene TRBJ2-1, with TRBD2 as a possible D gene (5 bases). Germline V gene lookup returns CDR1 GTSNPN and CDR2 SVGIG (reference sequence). V was cut by 0 bases and J by 10 bases, with 16 bases left in between. This CDR3 spans 14 amino acids. Together with reference TRBV30 and TRBJ2-1, the CDR3 gives the full variable domain: SQTIHQWPATLVQPVGSPLSLECTVEGTSNPNLYWYRQAAGRGLQLLFYSVGIGQISSEVPQNLSASRPQDRQFILSSKKLLLSDSGFYLCAWSVVRGGSEQFFGPGTRLTVL.

The chain combines TRBV9 with TRBJ2-7; D gene unclear. Germline-derived CDR1 and CDR2 are SGDLS and YYNGEE. V lost 4 bases and J 7 bases, leaving 12 bases between the germline ends. The CDR3 runs 12 residues. The CDR3 region is CASSPRLGEQYF. CDR3 nucleotides: TGTGCCAGCAGCCCGAGACTGGGGGAGCAGTACTTC.

The chain links TRBV5-1 to TRBJ1-3; D uncertain. This CDR3 has 13 amino acids. Trimming shortened V by 6 bases and J by 0 bases, and 7 bases separated the two germline ends. From germline, CDR1 is SGHRS and CDR2 YFSETQ. This CDR3 reads CASTNPSGNTIYF. CDR3 in DNA: TGCGCCAGCACTAACCCCTCTGGAAACACCATATATTTT.

Only one count was recorded for this clone. The gene calls are TRBV30 and TRBJ1-2; 9 nucleotides align to TRBD1. The CDR3 is made up of 12 amino acids. The V segment lost 4 bases and the J segment 8 bases; nucleotides outside the gene matches: 5. Germline V gene data show CDR1 as GTSNPN and CDR2 as SVGIG (reference sequence). For the CDR3, the DNA is TGTGCCTGGAAGGGACAGGGTAAGGGCTACACCTTC. Residues: CAWKGQGKGYTF.

The chain has TRBV19 and TRBJ1-5; 12 bases align to TRBD1. The CDR3 covers 15 residues. The V gene end was trimmed by 4 bases and the J gene end by 6 bases; junction bases not matched to a gene: 4. The germline V gene encodes CDR1 LNHDA and CDR2 SQIVND (reference sequence). This CDR3 reads CASSTGQGAGQPQHF. CDR3 sequence (DNA): TGTGCCAGTAGTACGGGACAGGGGGCAGGTCAGCCCCAGCATTTT.

The rearrangement joins TRBV2 to TRBJ2-5; D tentatively fits TRBD1 or TRBD2 (6 bases each). Trimming pared 5 bases from V and 2 bases from J, leaving 12 bases between. The CDR3 has 14 amino acids. Germline lookup yields CDR1 SNHLY and CDR2 FYNNEI. CDR3 DNA sequence: TGTGCCAGCAGTAACAGGGACTGGCAAGAGACCCAGTACTTC. This translates into CASSNRDWQETQYF. Supplemented by reference TRBV2 and TRBJ2-5, the full variable domain reads EPEVTQTPSHQVTQMGQEVILRCVPISNHLYFYWYRQILGQKVEFLVSFYNNEISEKSEIFDDQFSVERPDGSNFTLKIRSTKLEDSAMYFCASSNRDWQETQYFGPGTRLLVL.

The J gene is TRBJ2-1, the V gene TRBV28; TRBD2 agrees at 8 bases. The junction had 6 bases not matched to a gene; V was cut back by 5 bases and J by 0 bases. This CDR3 is built from 16 residues. Germline V gives CDR1 MDHEN, CDR2 SYDVKM. DNA of the CDR3: TGTGCCAGCAGTCCTTCCGGGACTAGCTCCTACAATGAGCAGTTCTTC. Its translation is CASSPSGTSSYNEQFF.

This clone was observed once. The CDR3 DNA follows: TGCGCCAGAGGACAGGGGCGCGTGAACACTGAAGCTTTCTTT. Translated, it gives CARGQGRVNTEAFF. The chain joins TRBV5-1 to TRBJ1-1; TRBD1 agrees at 9 bases. The CDR3 runs to 14 residues. CDR1 and CDR2 (germline): SGHRS, YFSETQ. V lost 8 bases and J lost 0; bases outside the gene matches: 5.

This clone appeared once. The germline gene is not matched at one end of the junction; a read error may be the cause. V usage is TRBV11-2 and J usage is TRBJ2-5; TRBD2 might be the D (7 bases). The CDR3 totals 17 residues. CDR1 SGHAT and CDR2 FQNNGV come from the germline V gene. CDR3 in amino acids: CASTLGEGGEREAPVNF. The CDR3 coding sequence is TGTGCCAGCACCTTGGGGGAAGGGGGGGAAAGGGAAGCCCCAGTGAACTTC.

V usage is TRBV5-1 and J usage is TRBJ1-2; D ambiguous. V lost 0 bases and J lost 2, with 8 bases in between. This CDR3 region has 14 residues. CDR1 and CDR2 from the germline V gene are SGHRS and YFSETQ. In DNA, the CDR3 is TGCGCCAGCAGCTTGGATACTTGGAACTATGGCTACACCTTC. It encodes CASSLDTWNYGYTF.

The chain is built from TRBV27 and TRBJ2-2, with 7 positions matching TRBD1. Germline CDR1 reads MNHEY; CDR2 reads SMNVEV (reference sequence). The CDR3 consists of 17 residues. The V gene end was trimmed by 5 bases and the J gene end by 3 bases; junction bases not matched to a gene: 12. CDR3 sequence: CASSKRQGVWYTGELFF. CDR3 DNA sequence: TGTGCCAGCAGTAAACGACAGGGAGTTTGGTACACCGGGGAGCTGTTTTTT.

The chain joins TRBV5-5 to TRBJ1-2, with D hard to call. The length of the CDR3 is 16 residues. V was clipped by 4 bases and J by 3 bases, with 19 bases between them. Germline CDR1 SGHKS, CDR2 YYEKEE (reference sequence). CDR3 coding DNA: TGTGCCAGCAGCCAAAAATCGGACCTCCCGGACTATGGCTACACCTTC. This translates into CASSQKSDLPDYGYTF. The variable domain in full, completed from reference TRBV5-5 and TRBJ1-2, reads DAGVTQSPTHLIKTRGQQVTLRCSPISGHKSVSWYQQVLGQGPQFIFQYYEKEERGRGNFPDRFSARQFPNYSSELNVNALLLGDSALYLCASSQKSDLPDYGYTFGSGTRLTVV.

V usage is TRBV5-1 and J usage is TRBJ2-7, with D hard to call. There are 12 residues in the CDR3. V was cut by 2 bases and J by 3 bases, with 6 bases left in between. Germline CDR1 SGHRS, CDR2 YFSETQ. This chain's CDR3 is CASSFGDYEQYF. CDR3 DNA sequence: TGCGCCAGCAGCTTTGGCGACTACGAGCAGTACTTC.

The V call is TRBV27, the J call TRBJ2-5, with 8 nucleotides matching TRBD1. Trimming cost V 0 bases and J 5 bases; bases outside gene matches: 8. This CDR3 region has 16 residues. Germline-derived CDR1 and CDR2 are MNHEY and SMNVEV (reference sequence). CDR3 residues: CASSLSLTGAWETQYF. The DNA of the CDR3 is TGTGCCAGCAGTTTATCGTTGACAGGGGCTTGGGAGACCCAGTACTTC.